Detailed here is one TCR beta chain. The method was immunoSEQ multiplex PCR; TCRdb's version includes in-frame clones alone and lacks a portion of them. The table records approximately 3,000 clones, less than 85% of them present only once. The data were taken from a study of tumor T cells in aggressive B-cell lymphoma. CDR3 size: 14 residues. Per the germline V gene, CDR1 is SNHLY and CDR2 is FYNNEI. V lost 1 base and J lost 2; bases outside the gene matches: 1. Sequencing was carried out using tumor tissue. This chain connects TRBV2 to TRBJ1-1; 7 bases fit TRBD1. The receptor was derived from an adult with diffuse large B cell lymphoma. The CDR3 here is CASSEEGANTEAFF. CDR3 coding DNA: TGTGCCAGCAGTGAAGAGGGGGCCAACACTGAAGCTTTCTTT.